This note documents a single TCR beta chain sequence. The antigen it binds to is not known. No base-level quality is on record; no much larger clone is a single base apart. This record belongs to a study of blood T cell repertoires in COVID-19 (dated by TCRdb to about 2020). Some background on the complete study: Samples from collaborators originated in the United States, Italy and Spain and spanned both the acute and convalescent phases of COVID-19. The samples were drawn from the first 160 participants of the ongoing ImmuneRACE study and from 1,254 subjects provided by 6 global collaborators. The material from the prospective study consisted of cDNA or gDNA derived from T cells, B-cell-depleted T cells, or PBMCs. The repertoires were made available in a free public database intended to serve as a resource for research on the immune response to SARS-CoV-2. Deeply sampled blood TCRbeta repertoires from subjects exposed to, actively infected with, or recovered from COVID-19 were included in the dataset. HLA class I and class II types, where available, came from metadata supplied by the sample provider rather than from assay-based typing. Sample metadata almost always included a de-identified subject ID, COVID-19 status, age in years and sex.

The collaborating institutions used their own protocols to collect whole blood in K2EDTA tubes. For TCRbeta analysis, collaborators shipped samples as frozen whole blood, isolated PBMCs, or DNA extracted from either of those sample types. The CDR3 contains 15 residues, cysteine and phenylalanine counted. The read is trimmed to its CDR3 DNA, 45 bases read in frame from base 1. The CDR1 and CDR2 encoded by the germline V gene are SQVTM and ANQGSEA. For this chain, trimming is 3 bases at the V end and 0 bases at the J end, and the number of junction bases without a gene match is 3. TCRbeta CDR3 regions were amplified from genomic DNA by means of the immunoSEQ Assay, a bias-controlled multiplex PCR. The study's processing was this. The number of nucleated cells in each sample was estimated from the amplification of reference gene primers within the assay. To quantify the absolute abundance of each unique TCRbeta CDR3 rearrangement, sequence reads were collapsed and filtered. For each sample, productive Simpson clonality was calculated as the square root of Simpson's diversity index across productive rearrangements. TCRdb carries this immuneACCESS record with in-frame sequences only. Its versions omit some clonotypes, under half of them owing to an unresolved V gene in the studies checked, with the rest unexplained. V, J and clone size are taken as reported in that table, and D and trimming were inferred from the DNA itself. The sample table holds about 34,000 clones, of which roughly three quarters were seen once. The top ten clones comprise 16% of the sample.

Here is what the overall study found, with its caveats: Clinical and demographic metadata were provided uncurated, with the amount varying by source and participant.

The rearrangement combines TRBV29-1 with TRBJ2-1; 9 middle bases align to TRBD2. The specimen sequenced was peripheral blood. This sequence originates from a human donor in a cohort sampled during active COVID-19. The DNA sequence follows: TGCAGCGTTGATGGGCGGGAGGGCTCCTACAATGAGCAGTTCTTC. The resulting protein is CSVDGREGSYNEQFF.